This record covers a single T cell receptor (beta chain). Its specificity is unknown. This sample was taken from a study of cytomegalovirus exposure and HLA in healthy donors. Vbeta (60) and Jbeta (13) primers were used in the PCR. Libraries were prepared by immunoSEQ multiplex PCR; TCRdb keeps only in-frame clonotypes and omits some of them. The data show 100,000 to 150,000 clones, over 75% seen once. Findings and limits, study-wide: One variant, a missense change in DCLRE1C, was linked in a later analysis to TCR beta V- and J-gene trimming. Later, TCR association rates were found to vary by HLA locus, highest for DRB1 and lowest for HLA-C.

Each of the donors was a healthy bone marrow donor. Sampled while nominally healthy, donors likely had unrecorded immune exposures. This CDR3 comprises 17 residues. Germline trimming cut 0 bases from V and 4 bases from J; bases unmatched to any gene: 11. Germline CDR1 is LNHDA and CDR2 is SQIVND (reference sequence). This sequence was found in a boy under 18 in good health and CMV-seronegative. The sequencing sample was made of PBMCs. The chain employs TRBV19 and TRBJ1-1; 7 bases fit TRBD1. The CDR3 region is CASSIDPGQVVSTEAFF. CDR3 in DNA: TGTGCCAGTAGTATAGACCCCGGACAGGTTGTTTCCACTGAAGCTTTCTTT.